This TCR beta chain was recovered during a study of T cells in Graves' hyperthyroidism and ophthalmopathy. After removal of 5 bases from V and 7 bases from J, the junction contained 8 bases not matched to a gene. CDR1 is SGHTA and CDR2 is FQGNSA in the germline V gene. This CDR3 has 14 residues. Amplified TCR beta CDR3 regions came from RNA transcripts. HTBI primers drove first-round RT-PCR of the TCR CDR3. Using its own MiXCR run on the multiplex PCR reads, TCRdb lists one record per CDR3 protein. Among around 660,000 distinct CDR3 sequences listed, 40% to 55% were seen once. The TCR originated in an adult man with Graves' disease, either hyperthyroidism or ophthalmopathy (not recorded which). The chain couples TRBV7-2 to TRBJ2-7; 10 nucleotides align to TRBD2. Specimen: peripheral blood or thyroid tissue (not recorded which). CDR3 protein: CASSRSASGGEQYF. The CDR3, as DNA: TGTGCCAGCAGCCGTTCGGCTAGCGGGGGTGAGCAGTACTTC.